This T cell receptor beta chain was recorded in a study of cytomegalovirus exposure and HLA in healthy donors. Study results and caveats: In presence/absence analyses, roughly uniform sequencing depth across donors was assumed.

The CDR3 is made up of 18 amino acids. Germline V gene lookup returns CDR1 SGHAT and CDR2 FQNNGV. V shed 5 bases, J shed 2 bases, and the junction held 14 bases outside the gene matches. The study ran its PCR with 60 Vbeta and 13 Jbeta primers. Measured with immunoSEQ multiplex PCR; TCRdb has only the in-frame clones, and not every one. The sample includes about 80,000 clones, 70% to 85% of them seen just once. Points on this clone: Antigen specificity is unknown.

The V and J genes are TRBV11-2 and TRBJ2-1, with TRBD2 matching 8 bases. The TCR was taken from a woman in her forties in good health and CMV-seronegative. Sample: PBMCs. This CDR3 is CASSGGSSGSGAYNEQFF. CDR3 in DNA: TGTGCCAGCAGCGGAGGAAGCAGCGGGAGCGGGGCCTACAATGAGCAGTTCTTC.